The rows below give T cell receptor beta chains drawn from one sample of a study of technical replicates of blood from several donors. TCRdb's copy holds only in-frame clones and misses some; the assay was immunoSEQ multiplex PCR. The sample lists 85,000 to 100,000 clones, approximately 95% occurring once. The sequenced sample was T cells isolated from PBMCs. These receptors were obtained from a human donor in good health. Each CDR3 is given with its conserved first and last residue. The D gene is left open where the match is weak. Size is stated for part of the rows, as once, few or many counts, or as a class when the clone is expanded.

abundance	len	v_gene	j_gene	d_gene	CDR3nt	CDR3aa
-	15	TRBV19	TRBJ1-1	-	TGTGCCAGTAGCGAATCCCCCGAGTCAAACACTGAAGCTTTCTTT	CASSESPESNTEAFF
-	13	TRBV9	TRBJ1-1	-	TGTGCCAGCAGCGTAGGCAATAGCGCTGAAGCTTTCTTT	CASSVGNSAEAFF
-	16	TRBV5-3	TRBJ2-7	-	TGTGCCAGAAGCTTGGGGCCAAATGACTTCTCCTACGAGCAGTACTTC	CARSLGPNDFSYEQYF
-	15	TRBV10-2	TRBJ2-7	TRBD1	TGCGCCAGTAGAGGGACAGCCGAACCGTTCTACGAGCAGTACTTC	CASRGTAEPFYEQYF
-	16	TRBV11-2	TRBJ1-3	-	TGTGCCAGCAGCTTAGTTCAAGCTACCTCTGGAAACACCATATATTTT	CASSLVQATSGNTIYF
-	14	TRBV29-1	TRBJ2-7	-	TGCAGCGTCCGCCAAGGGGCCTTTTCCTACGAGCAGTACTTC	CSVRQGAFSYEQYF
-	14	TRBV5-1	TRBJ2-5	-	TGCGCCAGCAGCTTGGTGACACTTCAAGAGACCCAGTACTTC	CASSLVTLQETQYF
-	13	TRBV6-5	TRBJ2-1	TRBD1	TGTGCCAGCAGTTCGGGACAGTCGACCGAGCAGTTCTTC	CASSSGQSTEQFF
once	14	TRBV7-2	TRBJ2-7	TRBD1	TGTGCCAGCAGAAACAGGGGCCAAACCTACGAGCAGTACTTC	CASRNRGQTYEQYF
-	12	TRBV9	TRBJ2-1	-	TGTGCCAGCGGGTCTAGGGGCGATGAGCAGTTCTTC	CASGSRGDEQFF
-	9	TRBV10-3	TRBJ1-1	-	TGTGCCCCGCGTTCTGAAGCTTTCTTT	CAPRSEAFF
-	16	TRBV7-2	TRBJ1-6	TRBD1	TGTGCCAGCAGCTCACTTGGACAGGCTGCCTATTCACCCCTCCACTTT	CASSSLGQAAYSPLHF
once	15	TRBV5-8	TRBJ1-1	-	TGTGCCAGCAGCGTGCCGACAGCCCGAGGCACTGAAGCTTTCTTT	CASSVPTARGTEAFF
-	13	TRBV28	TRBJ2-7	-	TGTGCCAGCACGTCGCAGGGTCCCTACGAGCAGTACTTC	CASTSQGPYEQYF
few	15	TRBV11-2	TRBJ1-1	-	TGTGCCAGCAGCTTAGATGCGAACTTTAACACTGAAGCTTTCTTT	CASSLDANFNTEAFF
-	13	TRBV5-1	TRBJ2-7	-	TGCGCCAGCAGCTTGGTAGGGGTGGACGAGCAGTACTTC	CASSLVGVDEQYF
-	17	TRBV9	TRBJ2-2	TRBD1	TGTGCCAGCAGCCCGGACAGGGGGTTTGGGAACACCGGGGAGCTGTTTTTT	CASSPDRGFGNTGELFF
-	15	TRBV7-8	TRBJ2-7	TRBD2	TGTGCCAGCAGCCCCGCCGGGACTAGATCCTACGAGCAGTACTTC	CASSPAGTRSYEQYF
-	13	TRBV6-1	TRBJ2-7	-	TGTGCCAGCATTTCCACAGGGAACGCCGAGCAGTACTTC	CASISTGNAEQYF
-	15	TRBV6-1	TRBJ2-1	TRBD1	TGTGCCAGCAGTGATGGTGGGACAGGGAAAAATGAGCAGTTCTTC	CASSDGGTGKNEQFF